The clone carrying this T cell receptor beta chain was seen many times. What it binds is not known. This sample was taken from a study of T-cell memory formation after mild COVID-19. Whole-study findings and limits: Whereas later expanders leaned CD4+, clones contracting day 15 to 85 showed a balanced CD4/CD8 makeup.

Each CDR3 protein is one row after TCRdb ran MiXCR on the 5' RACE reads. The sample lists 250,000 to 350,000 distinct CDR3 sequences; just under 20% were seen once. Trimming stripped 5 bases from V and 3 bases from J, with 10 bases between. CDR1 is DFQATT and CDR2 is SNEGSKA in the germline V gene (reference sequence). The CDR3 consists of 12 residues. J is TRBJ1-1 and V is TRBV20-1; TRBD1 is a possible D gene (6 bases). The receptor comes from a man between 18 and 29 years old who had mild COVID-19 (a few samples of this study predate the infection). Cell type and time point are not known. Sequenced material: PBMCs or a T cell subset sorted from them (not recorded which). The CDR3 coding sequence is TGCAGTGCTTACGACAGGCACACTGAAGCTTTCTTT. It specifies CSAYDRHTEAFF.